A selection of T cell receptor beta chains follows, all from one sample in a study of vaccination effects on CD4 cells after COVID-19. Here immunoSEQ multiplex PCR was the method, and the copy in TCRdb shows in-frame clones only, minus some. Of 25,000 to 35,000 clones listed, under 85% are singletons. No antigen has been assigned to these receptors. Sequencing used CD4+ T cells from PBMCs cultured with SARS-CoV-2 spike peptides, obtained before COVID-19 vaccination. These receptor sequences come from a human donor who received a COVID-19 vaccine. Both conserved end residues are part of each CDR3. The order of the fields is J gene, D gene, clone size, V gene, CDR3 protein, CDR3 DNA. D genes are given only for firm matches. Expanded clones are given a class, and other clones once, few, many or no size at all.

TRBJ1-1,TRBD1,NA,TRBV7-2,CASSFTGAGVNTEAFF,TGTGCCAGCAGCTTCACAGGGGCGGGAGTGAACACTGAAGCTTTCTTT
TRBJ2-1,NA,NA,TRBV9,CASSVAPGMYNEQFF,TGTGCCAGCAGCGTAGCTCCGGGAATGTACAATGAGCAGTTCTTC
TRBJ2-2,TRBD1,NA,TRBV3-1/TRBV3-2,CASSRGQGGLFF,TGTGCCAGCAGCCGGGGACAGGGAGGGCTGTTTTTT
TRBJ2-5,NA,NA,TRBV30,CAWIPTGWGETQYF,TGTGCCTGGATCCCTACAGGGTGGGGAGAGACCCAGTACTTC
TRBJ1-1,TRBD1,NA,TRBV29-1,CSVGTAEAFF,TGCAGCGTGGGGACAGCTGAAGCTTTCTTT
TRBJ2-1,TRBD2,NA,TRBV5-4,CASSPGLAGGIDEQFF,TGTGCCAGCAGCCCGGGACTAGCGGGCGGTATTGATGAGCAGTTCTTC
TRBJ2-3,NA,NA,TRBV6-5,CASSYGTITDTQYF,TGTGCCAGCAGTTACGGTACCATCACAGATACGCAGTATTTT
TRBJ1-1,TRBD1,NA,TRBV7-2,CASSFGTGVTEAFF,TGTGCCAGCAGCTTTGGGACAGGGGTCACTGAAGCTTTCTTT
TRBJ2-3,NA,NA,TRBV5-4,CASKDREGDTQYF,TGTGCCAGCAAAGACAGGGAGGGAGATACGCAGTATTTT
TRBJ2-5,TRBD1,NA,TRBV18,CASSPYFPGQGRETQYF,TGTGCCAGCTCACCTTACTTTCCGGGACAGGGCAGGGAGACCCAGTACTTC
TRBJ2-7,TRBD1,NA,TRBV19,CASSMLYRGLREQYF,TGTGCCAGTAGTATGTTGTACAGGGGGCTGAGGGAGCAGTACTTC
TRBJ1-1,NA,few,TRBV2,CASRAGARENTEAFF,TGTGCCAGCAGAGCGGGGGCCAGAGAGAACACTGAAGCTTTCTTT
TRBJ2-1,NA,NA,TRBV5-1,CASSLGGAGSDEQFF,TGCGCCAGCAGCTTGGGGGGGGCAGGGTCGGATGAGCAGTTCTTC
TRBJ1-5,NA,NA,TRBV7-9,CASSLVLGQPQHF,TGTGCCAGCAGCTTGGTGCTGGGGCAGCCCCAGCATTTT
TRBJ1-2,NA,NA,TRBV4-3,CASSHLLWGHYYGYTF,TGCGCCAGCAGCCATCTCCTATGGGGACACTATTATGGCTACACCTTC
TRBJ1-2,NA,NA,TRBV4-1,CASSQAVGARGHYGYTF,TGCGCCAGCAGCCAAGCTGTGGGGGCGAGGGGCCACTATGGCTACACCTTC
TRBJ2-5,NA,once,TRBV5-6,CASSSQNQETQYF,TGTGCCAGCAGCTCTCAAAATCAAGAGACCCAGTACTTC
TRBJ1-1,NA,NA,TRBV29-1,CSVGSIGTEAFF,TGCAGCGTTGGTTCTATTGGGACTGAAGCTTTCTTT
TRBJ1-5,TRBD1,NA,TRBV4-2,CASSQGTGVGQPQHF,TGTGCCAGCAGCCAAGGGACAGGGGTTGGACAGCCCCAGCATTTT
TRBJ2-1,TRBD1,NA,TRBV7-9,CASRTGTGIRGQFF,TGTGCCAGCAGAACCGGGACAGGGATCCGTGGGCAGTTCTTC
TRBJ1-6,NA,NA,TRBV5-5,CASSWTLRDSPLHF,TGTGCCAGCAGCTGGACCCTTCGGGATTCACCCCTCCACTTT
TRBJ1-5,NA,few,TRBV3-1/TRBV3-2,CASSQTDNQPQHF,TGTGCCAGCAGCCAGACAGACAATCAGCCCCAGCATTTT